This T cell receptor (beta chain) was captured by sequencing in a study of T-cell reconstitution after alpha-beta-depleted transplantation in children. Unique molecular identifiers were used in preparing the TCRbeta library. MiXCR, run by TCRdb on the PCR reads, gives a single entry per CDR3 protein. The sample has some 340,000 distinct CDR3 sequences, approximately 10% seen once; the top ten hold around 2.4%. The V end lost 8 bases, the J end lost 0 bases, and 14 bases lay between the germline ends. There are 14 residues in the CDR3. The germline V gene encodes CDR1 DFQATT and CDR2 SNEGSKA (reference sequence). A note on this clonotype: This clone may be a read error of a much larger clone one base away. The CDR3 does not end in the conserved phenylalanine or tryptophan, so this is likely a read error.

Sample: PBMCs from the stem cell graft donor, taken from the stem cell graft. This TCR derives from a human donor who donated a stem cell graft to a child with acute lymphoblastic leukemia. V usage is TRBV20-1 and J usage is TRBJ2-1; D not resolved. CDR3 bases: TGCAGTCCAACCGGAGCAAGCTCCTACAATGAGCAGTTCTTG. This sequence encodes CSPTGASSYNEQFL.